What follows are 30 T cell receptor beta chains derived from one specimen sequenced in a study of blood T cells in healthy people across ages (dated by TCRdb to the mid-2010s). Library preparation used 5' RACE. Sequencing was carried out with an Illumina HiSeq 2500. A second PCR of roughly 7 to 12 cycles was run with a J-beta primer mix and a sample-barcoded 5' primer. The public sequencing data were trimmed at Q25 with fastp and processed into clonotypes with MiXCR by TCRdb, which kept only in-frame beta chains. Each CDR3 protein gets just one entry, which takes the most common genes and DNA from the rows behind it. Recorded for this sample are hundreds of thousands of distinct CDR3 sequences; under 55% of them occurred a single time. 20% to 25% of the sample goes to the ten largest clones. Source material: blood. These receptor sequences come from a man of 80 years or more in good health.

This clonotype was detected only a few times. The chain recombines TRBV6-6 with TRBJ2-4; tentatively, D is TRBD2 (6 bases). Germline V CDR1 and CDR2: MNHNY, SVGAGI (reference sequence). The CDR3 runs 13 residues. Trimming cost V 5 bases and J 13 bases, with 18 bases left between them. For the CDR3, the DNA is TGTGCCAGCAGTGGGGGGAACAGAGATGAGCAGTACTTC. It specifies CASSGGNRDEQYF.

V gene TRBV5-1 combines with J gene TRBJ2-3; D gene unclear. This CDR3 has 12 amino acids. Germline V gene data show CDR1 as SGHRS and CDR2 as YFSETQ. With 4 bases removed from V and 4 bases from J, the gap between germline ends came to 7 bases. This CDR3 reads CASSAPSDTQYF. DNA for the CDR3: TGCGCCAGCAGCGCTCCATCAGATACGCAGTATTTT.

The gene calls are TRBV5-1 and TRBJ2-7; 11 nucleotides agree with TRBD1. After removal of 4 bases from V and 3 bases from J, the junction contained 6 bases not matched to a gene. Germline CDR1 is SGHRS and CDR2 is YFSETQ. This CDR3 is 15 amino acids long. CDR3 residues: CASSRGTGGYYEQYF. CDR3 in DNA: TGCGCCAGCAGCAGGGGGACAGGGGGATACTACGAGCAGTACTTC.

As to this clonotype: A much more abundant neighbour one base away suggests this may be a read error. The chain links TRBV6-6 to TRBJ2-1; D is uncertain. Germline-derived CDR1 and CDR2 are MNHNY and SVGAGI (reference sequence). The CDR3 contains 16 residues. Trimming removed 8 bases from V and 3 bases from J, with 20 bases in between. The chain's CDR3 is CASRNQRRANYNEQFF. In DNA, the CDR3 is TGTGCCAGCCGAAATCAAAGACGTGCGAACTACAATGAGCAGTTCTTC.

The chain carries TRBV20-1 and TRBJ2-1; a possible D gene is TRBD2 (6 bases). The CDR3 has 15 residues. V was trimmed by 3 bases and J by 2 bases, leaving 14 bases between them. CDR1 is DFQATT and CDR2 is SNEGSKA in the germline V gene (reference sequence). CDR3 in DNA: TGCAGTGCTAGGGGGGGTCGTCGGGCCTACAATGAGCAGTTCTTC. Protein product: CSARGGRRAYNEQFF.

The chain links TRBV11-2 to TRBJ1-1; 12 bases are a match to TRBD1. The CDR3 consists of 17 residues. Germline assignment: CDR1 SGHAT and CDR2 FQNNGV. The V gene end was trimmed by 5 bases and the J gene end by 5 bases; junction bases not matched to a gene: 12. CDR3 nucleotide sequence: TGTGCCAGCAGCCCCGGGACAGGGGGCTCTCTTTTGACTGAAGCTTTCTTT. Encoded protein: CASSPGTGGSLLTEAFF.

Notes on this clonotype: The junction does not match germline at one end; this may be a read error. This chain links TRBV6-4 with TRBJ2-7; tentatively, D is TRBD1 (6 bases). The CDR3 is 15 amino acids. Germline assignment: CDR1 MRHNA and CDR2 SNTAGT. CDR3 in amino acids: CAGSDSQGHGYEQYF. CDR3 coding DNA: TGTGCCGGCAGTGACTCGCAGGGACACGGCTACGAGCAGTACTTC.

Only one count was recorded for this clonotype. The V call is TRBV7-2, the J call TRBJ2-3; 8 positions agree with TRBD1. Per the germline V gene, CDR1 is SGHTA and CDR2 is FQGNSA. The CDR3 has 17 amino acids. J was trimmed by 1 base and V by 3 bases; bases with no gene match: 9. The chain's CDR3 is CASSFKATGERTDTQYF. CDR3 DNA: TGTGCCAGCAGCTTTAAGGCGACAGGGGAACGCACAGATACGCAGTATTTT.

V gene TRBV7-9 combines with J gene TRBJ2-7; possible D gene TRBD2, 5 bases. Germline loops: CDR1 SEHNR, CDR2 FQNEAQ (reference sequence). The length of the CDR3 is 14 residues. Trimming took off 7 bases at V and 0 bases at J, with 13 bases between the two ends. This chain's CDR3 is CASILREGSYEQYF. The CDR3 DNA follows: TGTGCCAGCATCCTTAGAGAGGGCTCCTACGAGCAGTACTTC. The whole variable domain, remainder taken from reference TRBV7-9 and TRBJ2-7, is DTGVSQNPRHKITKRGQNVTFRCDPISEHNRLYWYRQTLGQGPEFLTYFQNEAQLEKSRLLSDRFSAERPKGSFSTLEIQRTEQGDSAMYLCASILREGSYEQYFGPGTRLTVT.

The chain has TRBV29-1 and TRBJ1-4; D call uncertain. The germline V gene encodes CDR1 SQVTM and CDR2 ANQGSEA. V lost 6 bases and J 4 bases, leaving 12 bases between the germline ends. This CDR3 region has 13 residues. CDR3 sequence: CSVIGLINEKLFF. The CDR3 DNA reads as TGCAGCGTGATAGGACTGATTAATGAAAAACTGTTTTTT. The entire variable domain, with the rest obtained from reference TRBV29-1 and TRBJ1-4, is as follows: SAVISQKPSRDICQRGTSLTIQCQVDSQVTMMFWYRQQPGQSLTLIATANQGSEATYESGFVIDKFPISRPNLTFSTLTVSNMSPEDSSIYLCSVIGLINEKLFFGSGTQLSVL.

V usage is TRBV4-3 and J usage is TRBJ1-1, with 8 bases lining up with TRBD1. The germline V gene encodes CDR1 LGHNA and CDR2 YSLEER. The J segment lost 10 bases and the V segment lost 2 bases, leaving 9 bases of the junction unmatched. The CDR3 contains 14 residues. DNA for the CDR3: TGCGCCAGCAGCCAACCCGACAGGGGCGAGGCAGCTTTCTTT. Translated, it gives CASSQPDRGEAAFF.

The chain joins TRBV4-2 to TRBJ1-1, with TRBD1 matching over 9 bases. Germline CDR1 and CDR2: LGHNA and YNFKEQ. The CDR3 spans 18 residues. J was trimmed by 5 bases and V by 3 bases; bases with no gene match: 16. The CDR3 DNA reads as TGTGCCAGCAGCCAGGGGGACACCGGGACAGGGCCGGAGACTGAAGCTTTCTTT. It codes for CASSQGDTGTGPETEAFF.

This clonotype was seen more than once but under ten times. The genes are TRBV7-2 and TRBJ2-1, with a weak D call TRBD1 (5 bases). Trimming removed 2 bases from V and 5 bases from J, with 13 bases in between. Germline V gene lookup returns CDR1 SGHTA and CDR2 FQGNSA. The CDR3 length is 15 residues. CDR3 DNA sequence: TGTGCCAGCAGCTTAAGTAGGACAACCAACAATGAGCAGTTCTTC. This codes for CASSLSRTTNNEQFF.

This clonotype has more than one count but fewer than ten. The CDR3 DNA sequence: TGTGCCAGCAGCCCCGCGGGGGCTTCCTACAATGAGCAGTTCTTC. It yields the protein CASSPAGASYNEQFF. This chain joins TRBV7-2 and TRBJ2-1, with D perhaps TRBD2 (7 bases). The V gene lost 5 bases and the J gene lost 1 base, with 12 bases spanning the gap. Germline assignment: CDR1 SGHTA and CDR2 FQGNSA. The CDR3 length is 15 residues.

This clonotype was seen more than once but under ten times. The chain links TRBV27 to TRBJ2-7; D possibly corresponds to TRBD1 (6 bases). Germline CDR1 and CDR2: MNHEY and SMNVEV (reference sequence). The CDR3 sequence is 12 residues long. The ends were cut back, 3 bases at V and 6 bases at J, with 9 bases in the middle. The CDR3 nucleotides read TGTGCCAGCAGTTTTCGAGGGGGCGAGCAGTACTTC. Translation: CASSFRGGEQYF.

The V call is TRBV10-3, the J call TRBJ2-5, with TRBD2 matching over 8 bases. This CDR3 has 13 residues. Losses at the gene ends were 7 bases for V and 1 base for J; bases not matched to a gene: 2. In germline, CDR1 is ENHRY, CDR2 SYGVKD. The DNA for the CDR3 is TGTGCCATCAAGCGGGGGCTCCAAGAGACCCAGTACTTC. It translates to CAIKRGLQETQYF.

This clonotype has a count of ten or more. The chain joins TRBV6-6 to TRBJ2-1; tentative D call: TRBD1 (6 bases). V lost 6 bases to trimming and J lost 1 base, with 13 bases between them. CDR1 is MNHNY, CDR2 SVGAGI, per germline (reference sequence). The length of the CDR3 is 15 residues. CDR3 coding DNA: TGTGCCAGCAGGCTCCGGACAGCTTCCTACAATGAGCAGTTCTTC. This gives the protein CASRLRTASYNEQFF.

The V and J genes are TRBV5-6 and TRBJ2-7; 7 nucleotides align to TRBD1. Trimming cost V 5 bases and J 3 bases; bases outside gene matches: 8. Germline lookup yields CDR1 SGHDT and CDR2 YYEEEE. This CDR3 is 14 amino acids long. CDR3 amino acids: CASRRQGGFYEQYF. CDR3 nucleotide sequence: TGTGCCAGCAGAAGACAGGGCGGATTCTACGAGCAGTACTTC. Drawing the rest from reference TRBV5-6 and TRBJ2-7, the complete variable domain is DAGVTQSPTHLIKTRGQQVTLRCSPKSGHDTVSWYQQALGQGPQFIFQYYEEEERQRGNFPDRFSGHQFPNYSSELNVNALLLGDSALYLCASRRQGGFYEQYFGPGTRLTVT.

This clonotype was seen once. This chain uses TRBV5-5 with TRBJ2-3, with 9 nucleotides matching TRBD2. This CDR3 region has 16 residues. The V and J ends lost 2 bases and 0 bases, in that order; junction bases with no gene match: 4. Germline V gene sequence: CDR1 SGHKS, CDR2 YYEKEE (reference sequence). The CDR3 nucleotides are TGTGCCAGCAGCTTATTGGGACTAGCAAGCACAGATACGCAGTATTTT. It codes for CASSLLGLASTDTQYF.

This clonotype was counted between two and nine times. The chain couples TRBV29-1 to TRBJ2-1; 7 bases line up with TRBD2. V lost 5 bases and J lost 5; bases outside the gene matches: 3. There are 12 residues in the CDR3. CDR1 is SQVTM, CDR2 ANQGSEA, per germline. The chain's CDR3 is CSVTSGNNEQFF. Written as DNA, the CDR3 is TGCAGCGTTACCAGCGGGAACAATGAGCAGTTCTTC.

The chain links TRBV7-2 to TRBJ2-5; 7 nucleotides line up with TRBD1. This CDR3 is built from 18 residues. The germline CDR1 and CDR2 sequences are SGHTA and FQGNSA. J gave up 0 bases and V 5 bases, and 15 bases lay outside the gene matches. CDR3 DNA: TGTGCCAGCAGCACTCACCCGGGACAGAGCCCGTACCAAGAGACCCAGTACTTC. Translating gives CASSTHPGQSPYQETQYF.

The table lists this clonotype with a few counts. V usage is TRBV7-2 and J usage is TRBJ2-4; weak D call: TRBD2 (6 bases). The CDR3 is made up of 13 amino acids. V was pared by 1 base and J by 9 bases, with 10 bases between. The germline CDR1 and CDR2 sequences are SGHTA and FQGNSA. The DNA for the CDR3 is TGTGCCAGCAGCTTAGGGAGGGAACGCATTCAGTACTTC. This encodes CASSLGRERIQYF.

The gene calls are TRBV29-1 and TRBJ2-4, with TRBD1 identical over 9 bases. There are 13 residues in the CDR3. Per germline, CDR1 SQVTM and CDR2 ANQGSEA. Trimming took 4 bases from V and 13 from J; bases not matched to a gene: 11. DNA of the CDR3: TGCAGCGTTGCGGACCGGGACAGGGCAAGGCAGTACTTC. It is translated as CSVADRDRARQYF.

The V and J genes are TRBV11-2 and TRBJ2-6, with D possibly being TRBD1 (5 bases). Between the trimmed V and J ends, which lost 5 bases and 4 bases, there was a span of 12 bases. The germline CDR1 and CDR2 sequences are SGHAT and FQNNGV. This CDR3 region has 15 residues. CDR3 in DNA: TGTGCCAGCAGCAGCGATGGACAAGGGGCCAACGTCCTGACTTTC. This translates into CASSSDGQGANVLTF.

This clonotype was recorded at least ten times. This chain uses TRBV9 with TRBJ2-4, with D perhaps given as TRBD1 or TRBD2 (6 bases each). The CDR3 extends over 14 amino acids. Trimming took 1 base from V and 8 from J, leaving 13 bases between them. The germline gives CDR1 SGDLS, CDR2 YYNGEE. Written as DNA, the CDR3 is TGTGCCAGCAGCGTACGACAGGAGGGGGACATTCAGTACTTC. Protein product: CASSVRQEGDIQYF.

This clonotype has a single count. V is TRBV5-1 and J is TRBJ1-5, with D tentatively TRBD1 (6 bases). Trimming shortened V by 0 bases and J by 7 bases, and 14 bases separated the two germline ends. Germline V gene data show CDR1 as SGHRS and CDR2 as YFSETQ. This CDR3 comprises 15 residues. CDR3: CASSLARGVRQPQHF. The CDR3, as DNA: TGCGCCAGCAGCTTGGCCAGGGGTGTAAGACAGCCCCAGCATTTT.

This clonotype was seen more than once but under ten times. The chain combines TRBV20-1 with TRBJ2-3, with a tentative D call TRBD2 (5 bases). V was shortened by 1 base and J by 8 bases, with 13 bases between the two germline ends. The CDR3 extends over 13 amino acids. Germline loops: CDR1 DFQATT, CDR2 SNEGSKA (reference sequence). The CDR3 reads CSARGLAPSTQYF. CDR3 nucleotide sequence: TGCAGTGCTAGAGGTCTAGCACCCAGTACGCAGTATTTT.

This clonotype was counted between two and nine times. The gene calls are TRBV2 and TRBJ2-1; TRBD1 agrees at 9 bases. V shed 6 bases, J shed 5 bases, and the junction held 2 bases outside the gene matches. This CDR3 has 13 amino acids. From germline, CDR1 is SNHLY and CDR2 FYNNEI. In DNA form, the CDR3 reads TGTGCCAGCAGCGGGACAGGGCACAATGAGCAGTTCTTC. Its protein is CASSGTGHNEQFF.

The chain combines TRBV20-1 with TRBJ1-5, with TRBD1 matching over 8 bases. CDR1 is DFQATT, CDR2 SNEGSKA, per germline (reference sequence). CDR3 length equals 16 residues. The ends lost 1 base at V and 6 bases at J; junction bases unmatched: 11. The CDR3 sequence is CSARAGNSGGSQPQHF. CDR3 in DNA: TGCAGTGCTAGAGCTGGTAATTCAGGGGGCAGTCAGCCCCAGCATTTT.

There are a few counts of this clonotype. V gene TRBV7-2 combines with J gene TRBJ1-5; D is unclear. Per the germline V gene, CDR1 is SGHTA and CDR2 is FQGNSA. Trimming took off 2 bases at V and 2 bases at J, with 7 bases between the two ends. The CDR3 runs to 14 residues. This chain's CDR3 is CASSLSQGNQPQHF. CDR3 nucleotide sequence: TGTGCCAGCAGCTTAAGCCAAGGCAATCAGCCCCAGCATTTT.